What follows describes a single TCR beta chain. Its target is unknown. Since a much larger clone is just one base distant, this may be a read error. The library came from three nested PCR rounds adapted from ARM-PCR protocols. MiXCR, applied by TCRdb to the multiplex PCR reads, yields one record per CDR3 protein. The sample holds 220,000 or so distinct CDR3 sequences, 71% seen once. RNA was extracted from bulk tissue without any cell sorting. Germline V gene sequence: CDR1 MNHNS, CDR2 SASEGT. The CDR3 runs to 16 residues. The V segment lost 4 bases and the J segment 11 bases; nucleotides outside the gene matches: 10. The data are from a study of tumor and adjacent non-tumor tissue in lung cancer. Study-wide background: The cohort had 12 adenocarcinoma, a couple of squamous cell and 1 small cell patients. Around 4.4 million productive TCRbeta reads were obtained per sample on average. Study-level results: Compared with tumor, normal lung showed significantly lower TCR diversity. Top 100 clones took a larger repertoire share in normal lung.

Sequencing was carried out using lung tumor tissue. The rearrangement links TRBV6-1 to TRBJ2-1, with TRBD2 matching 14 bases. The receptor was derived from a man aged 55 to 70 with non-small cell lung cancer. CDR3 DNA: TGTGCCAGCAGTGCCGGGACTAGCGGGGGAACGGGTAAGCAGTTCTTC. Amino acids: CASSAGTSGGTGKQFF.